A selection of T cell receptor beta chains follows, all from one sample in a study of T cell responses to AZD1222 COVID-19 vaccine. The method was immunoSEQ multiplex PCR; TCRdb's version includes in-frame clones alone and lacks a portion of them. The sample consists of roughly 66,000 clones, approximately 80% of them appearing once. Sequenced here: peripheral blood, sampled on day 0 of AZD1222 vaccination. These TCRs come from an adult in good health. CDR3s include the opening cysteine and the closing phenylalanine or tryptophan. Each record gives: J gene, V gene, D gene, clone size, CDR3 DNA, CDR3 protein. The D gene is left open where the match is weak. The size of a clone is reported for some rows only, either as once, few or many, or as a class for expanded clones.

TRBJ1-3 TRBV24-1 TRBD1 NA TGTGCCACCAGTGACCCTAGGGACAGGTTCTCTGGAAACACCATATATTTT CATSDPRDRFSGNTIYF
TRBJ1-4 TRBV9 NA once TGTGCCAGCAGCGTAGATAGCAGTAATGAAAAACTGTTTTTT CASSVDSSNEKLFF
TRBJ1-5 TRBV28 NA NA TGTGCCAGCAGCTACATAGAGCCCAATCAGCCCCAGCATTTT CASSYIEPNQPQHF
TRBJ1-6 TRBV7-3 NA NA TGTGCCAGCAGCTTAACGGACAGCAATTCACCCCTCCACTTT CASSLTDSNSPLHF
TRBJ2-2 TRBV3-1/TRBV3-2 NA NA TGTGCCAGCAGCTATCTGTCGAACACCGGGGAGCTGTTTTTT CASSYLSNTGELFF
TRBJ1-5 TRBV12-3/TRBV12-4 NA NA TGTGCCAGCAGTTTAGCGTTGGGGGGGAGGCATTTT CASSLALGGRHF
TRBJ2-1 TRBV9 TRBD2 NA TGTGCCAGCAGCGTTAGCGGGGGAAACTACAATGAGCAGTTCTTC CASSVSGGNYNEQFF
TRBJ1-1 TRBV19 NA NA TGTGCCAGTAGTATCGTCCAGCTGAACACTGAAGCTTTCTTT CASSIVQLNTEAFF
TRBJ2-1 TRBV7-9 NA NA TGTGCCAGCAGCTTAGATCAGGGGAAGGACAATGAGCAGTTCTTC CASSLDQGKDNEQFF
TRBJ2-7 TRBV19 TRBD1 few TGTGCCAGTAGGGGAGACAGGGGTTCCGCGGAGCAGTACTTC CASRGDRGSAEQYF
TRBJ1-1 TRBV28 TRBD1 NA TGTGCCAGCCGAGCGACAGGGTTAGCTTTCTTT CASRATGLAFF
TRBJ2-7 TRBV11-3 NA NA TGTGCCAGCAGCTTATACCAGGGCTACGAGCAGTACTTC CASSLYQGYEQYF
TRBJ2-1 TRBV11-3 NA NA TGTGCCAGCACCCAACCCGAGTCCGATGAGCAGTTCTTC CASTQPESDEQFF
TRBJ2-7 TRBV7-3 NA NA TGTGCCAGCAGCCCTGGGACCTCGGGAGAGCAGTACTTC CASSPGTSGEQYF
TRBJ2-7 TRBV7-3 NA few TGTGCCAGCAGCTTATCGGCCAGCTACGAGCAGTACTTC CASSLSASYEQYF